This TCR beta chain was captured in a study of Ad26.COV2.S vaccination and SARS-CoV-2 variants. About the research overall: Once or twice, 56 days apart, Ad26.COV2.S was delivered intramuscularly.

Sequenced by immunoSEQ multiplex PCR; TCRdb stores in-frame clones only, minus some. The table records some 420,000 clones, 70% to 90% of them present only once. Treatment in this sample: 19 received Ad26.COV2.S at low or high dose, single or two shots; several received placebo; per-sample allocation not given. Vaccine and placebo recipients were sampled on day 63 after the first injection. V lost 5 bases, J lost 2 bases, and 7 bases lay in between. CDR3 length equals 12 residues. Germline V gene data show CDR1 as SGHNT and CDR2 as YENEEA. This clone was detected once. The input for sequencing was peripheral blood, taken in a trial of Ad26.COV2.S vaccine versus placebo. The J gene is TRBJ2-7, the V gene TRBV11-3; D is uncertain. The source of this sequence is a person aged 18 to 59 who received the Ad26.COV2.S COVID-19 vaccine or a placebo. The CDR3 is CASSDSPYEQYF. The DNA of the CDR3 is TGTGCCAGCAGCGATAGTCCCTACGAGCAGTACTTC. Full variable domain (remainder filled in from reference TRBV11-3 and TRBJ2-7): EAGVVQSPRYKIIEKKQPVAFWCNPISGHNTLYWYLQNLGQGPELLIRYENEEAVDDSQLPKDRFSAERLKGVDSTLKIQPAELGDSAVYLCASSDSPYEQYFGPGTRLTVT.